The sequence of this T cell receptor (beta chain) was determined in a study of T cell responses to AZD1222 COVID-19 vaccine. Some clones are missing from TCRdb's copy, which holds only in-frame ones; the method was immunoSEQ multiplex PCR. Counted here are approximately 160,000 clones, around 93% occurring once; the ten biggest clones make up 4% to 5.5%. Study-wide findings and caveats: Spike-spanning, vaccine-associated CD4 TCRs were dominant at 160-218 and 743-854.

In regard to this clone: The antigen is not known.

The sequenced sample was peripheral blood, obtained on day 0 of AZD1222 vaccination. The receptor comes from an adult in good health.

The CDR3 here is CASSFGLAVNNEQFF. The CDR3 region has the DNA TGTGCCAGCAGCTTTGGGCTAGCGGTTAACAATGAGCAGTTCTTC. The chain carries TRBV7-9 and TRBJ2-1; the match to TRBD2 covers 7 bases. Germline V gene data show CDR1 as SEHNR and CDR2 as FQNEAQ (reference sequence). There are 15 residues in the CDR3. J lost 5 bases, V lost 3 bases, and 7 bases had no gene match.